These 13 T cell receptor beta chains originate from one sample sequenced in a study of cytomegalovirus exposure and HLA in healthy donors. It was with 60 Vbeta and 13 Jbeta primers that the PCR ran. Clones were read by immunoSEQ multiplex PCR, and TCRdb kept only the in-frame ones, dropping some. The sample carries 65,000 to 95,000 clones, around 77% recorded once. The sample taken for sequencing was PBMCs. These TCRs come from a man aged 45-60 years in good health and CMV-seronegative.

This clone has just one count. The chain uses TRBV2 and TRBJ2-3; the match to TRBD2 covers 10 bases. V lost 2 bases to trimming and J lost 4 bases; unmatched junction nucleotides: 0. This CDR3 contains 14 residues. Germline values: CDR1 SNHLY, CDR2 FYNNEI. The CDR3 spells CASSELAGADTQYF. The CDR3 DNA follows: TGTGCCAGCAGTGAACTAGCGGGGGCAGATACGCAGTATTTT.

A note on this clone: A read error may account for a junction end that differs from germline. This rearrangement joins TRBV27 to TRBJ2-3; TRBD1 might be the D (6 bases). There are 14 residues in the CDR3. Per the germline V gene, CDR1 is MNHEY and CDR2 is SMNVEV (reference sequence). This CDR3 is CVSRHLQGIDTQYF. CDR3 nucleotides: TGTGTCAGCAGGCACTTGCAGGGGATCGATACGCAGTATTTT.

This clone was observed a handful of times. The chain recombines TRBV30 with TRBJ1-4, with 7 bases that match TRBD1. Germline CDR1 is GTSNPN and CDR2 is SVGIG (reference sequence). CDR3 size: 14 residues. V was clipped by 0 bases and J by 8 bases; unmatched bases: 6. The CDR3 loop reads CAWSVWQGDEKLFF. CDR3 nucleotides: TGTGCCTGGAGTGTCTGGCAGGGGGACGAAAAACTGTTTTTT.

This chain uses TRBV21-1 with TRBJ2-2; the D call in the table, TRBD1, was not verified against the DNA. TRBV21-1 is described as a pseudogene. The CDR3 extends over 16 amino acids. The CDR3 DNA follows: TGTGCCAGCAGCAGGAGGGGGACAGGGGGCACCGGGGAGCTGTTTTTT. As protein: CASSRRGTGGTGELFF.

The V call is TRBV30, the J call TRBJ2-3, with D unresolved. With 5 bases removed from V and 9 bases from J, the gap between germline ends came to 15 bases. This CDR3 spans 12 amino acids. In germline, CDR1 is GTSNPN, CDR2 SVGIG (reference sequence). The CDR3 sequence: CAWGVASRTQYF. In nucleotides, the CDR3 is TGTGCCTGGGGCGTCGCGTCTAGGACGCAGTATTTT.

The rearrangement joins TRBV7-4 to TRBJ2-4; 8 positions agree with TRBD2. The CDR3 consists of 19 residues. The V gene's germline CDR1 is SGHVT and CDR2 SQSDAQ. Trimming at V came to 4 bases and at J to 0 bases, leaving 14 bases not matched to a gene. The CDR3 DNA follows: TGTGCCAGCAGCTCCCCGGCGCGGGGGGCCGCACTAGCCAAAAACATTCAGTACTTC. It encodes CASSSPARGAALAKNIQYF.

This clone was seen more than once but under ten times. The rearrangement joins TRBV6-1 to TRBJ2-7; TRBD1 matches 10 bases. The V gene end was trimmed by 4 bases and the J gene end by 2 bases; junction bases not matched to a gene: 8. Per the germline V gene, CDR1 is MNHNS and CDR2 is SASEGT. This CDR3 contains 16 residues. CDR3 in DNA: TGTGCCAGCAGTGGGGCTCTGGACAGGGGGACCTACGAGCAGTACTTC. It yields the protein CASSGALDRGTYEQYF.

V gene TRBV6-5 combines with J gene TRBJ1-4; D is undetermined. CDR3 size: 14 residues. Trimming left V 6 bases short and J 8 bases short, with 16 bases between. The V gene's germline CDR1 is MNHEY and CDR2 SVGAGI. CDR3 residues: CASSRSVPGEKLFF. CDR3 in DNA: TGTGCCAGCAGCCGTAGCGTACCGGGCGAAAAACTGTTTTTT.

This rearrangement joins TRBV5-1 to TRBJ2-3; no definite D call. There are 12 residues in the CDR3. Germline CDR1 SGHRS, CDR2 YFSETQ. V lost 0 bases to trimming and J lost 5 bases, with 4 bases between them. CDR3 coding DNA: TGCGCCAGCAGCTTGGATCTAGATACGCAGTATTTT. Amino acid sequence: CASSLDLDTQYF.

V gene TRBV30 combines with J gene TRBJ2-3, with 12 bases identical to TRBD2. This CDR3 comprises 17 residues. The germline CDR1 and CDR2 sequences are GTSNPN and SVGIG (reference sequence). The junction had 8 bases not matched to a gene; V was cut back by 2 bases and J by 2 bases. CDR3 amino acids: CAWSIARTSGVTDTQYF. The CDR3 DNA follows: TGTGCCTGGAGTATAGCCCGGACTAGCGGGGTCACAGATACGCAGTATTTT.

This chain joins TRBV19 and TRBJ1-3; 7 bases align to TRBD1. V trimming: 3 bases; J trimming: 1 base; junction bases outside the gene matches: 12. This CDR3 is 18 amino acids long. Looked up from germline, CDR1 is LNHDA and CDR2 is SQIVND (reference sequence). The CDR3 nucleotides read TGTGCCAGTAGTATCGATTCCGGGACAGCTAGATCTGGAAACACCATATATTTT. This translates into CASSIDSGTARSGNTIYF. The full variable domain, in which reference TRBV19 and TRBJ1-3 provide the parts outside the CDR3, is DGGITQSPKYLFRKEGQNVTLSCEQNLNHDAMYWYRQDPGQGLRLIYYSQIVNDFQKGDIAEGYSVSREKKESFPLTVTSAQKNPTAFYLCASSIDSGTARSGNTIYFGEGSWLTVV.

A single count supports this clone. The gene calls are TRBV6-5 and TRBJ2-3; tentatively, D is TRBD2 (7 bases). Germline V gene lookup returns CDR1 MNHEY and CDR2 SVGAGI. This CDR3 has 14 residues. V was shortened by 10 bases and J by 0 bases, with 14 bases between the two germline ends. CDR3 DNA sequence: TGTGCCACGGGACCGGGGGGCAGCACAGATACGCAGTATTTT. It specifies CATGPGGSTDTQYF.

The V call is TRBV29-1, the J call TRBJ2-7; TRBD1 matches 10 bases. The V gene end was trimmed by 5 bases and the J gene end by 2 bases; junction bases not matched to a gene: 6. Germline values: CDR1 SQVTM, CDR2 ANQGSEA. CDR3 length: 14 amino acids. Here the CDR3 reads CSVRGTGVPYEQYF. The CDR3 DNA follows: TGCAGCGTTCGAGGGACAGGGGTACCCTACGAGCAGTACTTC.